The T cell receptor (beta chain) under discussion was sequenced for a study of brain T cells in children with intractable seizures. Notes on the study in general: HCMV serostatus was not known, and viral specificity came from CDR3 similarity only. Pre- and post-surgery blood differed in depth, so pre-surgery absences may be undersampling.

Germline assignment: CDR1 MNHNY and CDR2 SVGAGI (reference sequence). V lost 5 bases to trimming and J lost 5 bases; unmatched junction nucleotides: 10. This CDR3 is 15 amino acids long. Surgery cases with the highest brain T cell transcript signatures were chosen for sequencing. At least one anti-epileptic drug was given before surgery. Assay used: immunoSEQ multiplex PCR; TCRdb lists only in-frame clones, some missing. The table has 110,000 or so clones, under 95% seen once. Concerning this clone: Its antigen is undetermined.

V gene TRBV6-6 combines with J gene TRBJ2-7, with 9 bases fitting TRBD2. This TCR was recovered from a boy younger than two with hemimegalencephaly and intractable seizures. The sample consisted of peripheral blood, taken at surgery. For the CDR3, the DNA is TGTGCCAGCAGTCAGACTAGCGGAATTCTCGACGAGCAGTACTTC. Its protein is CASSQTSGILDEQYF.